The clone carrying this T cell receptor beta chain was detected ten times or more. The sample is drawn from a study of T-cell memory formation after mild COVID-19. V was shortened by 7 bases and J by 7 bases, with 11 bases between the two germline ends. From germline, CDR1 is MNHEY and CDR2 SVGEGT. The CDR3 runs to 12 residues. Barcoded TCR alpha and TCR beta cDNA libraries with UMIs came from 5'RACE using constant-segment primers. Via MiXCR, TCRdb re-called the 5' RACE reads, giving one row per CDR3 protein. The sample includes around 200,000 distinct CDR3 sequences, 7.5% to 10% of them seen just once.

This clonotype was obtained from a man between 18 and 29 years old who had mild COVID-19 (a few samples of this study predate the infection). Cell type and time point are not known. The chain carries TRBV6-2 or TRBV6-3 and TRBJ2-1, with D possibly TRBD2 on 5 matching bases. The sequenced sample consisted of PBMCs or a T cell subset sorted from them (not recorded which). The CDR3 nucleotides are TGTGCCAGCACCGACTACCAGAATGAGCAGTTCTTC. Protein product: CASTDYQNEQFF.